Sequencing of this TCR beta chain was carried out in a study of blood T cell repertoires in COVID-19. Study-wide background: The United States, Italy and Spain provided the acute and convalescent COVID-19 samples. The cDNA or gDNA used as material had been derived from T cells, B-cell-depleted T cells, or PBMCs.

The length of the CDR3 is 16 residues. After removal of 6 bases from V and 0 bases from J, the junction contained 8 bases not matched to a gene. CDR1 SGHVS and CDR2 FNYEAQ come from the germline V gene. Patients in Seattle were enrolled during active infection, then followed longitudinally. Repertoires were generated with immunoSEQ multiplex PCR, while TCRdb's copy carries only in-frame clones and drops some. There are tens of thousands of clones in the sample; 84% occur only once, and roughly 13% lies in the top ten. Sequencing was carried out using peripheral blood. This TCR was sampled from a middle-aged man with COVID-19, enrolled during active disease. The rearrangement joins TRBV7-6 to TRBJ2-1, with 7 bases aligning to TRBD1. The CDR3 DNA reads as TGTGCCAGCAGTCCCGGACAGGCCAGCTCCTACAATGAGCAGTTCTTC. As protein: CASSPGQASSYNEQFF.